This T cell receptor (beta chain) was sequenced during a study of T cell changes during pregnancy in multiple sclerosis. Using immunoSEQ multiplex PCR, the repertoire was profiled, and TCRdb retains in-frame clones only, with some absent. This table has 80,000 to 100,000 clones, just over 90% appearing once. The ends lost 1 base at V and 5 bases at J; junction bases unmatched: 12. The CDR3 is 17 residues long. The germline V gene encodes CDR1 MGHRA and CDR2 YSYEKL. This chain links TRBV4-1 with TRBJ2-3; 7 nucleotides agree with TRBD1. The sample here was peripheral blood, taken in the second trimester of pregnancy. The source is a female donor in good health, enrolled as a control in a pregnancy study. The chain's CDR3 is CASSQVPREGALDTQYF. CDR3 bases: TGCGCCAGCAGCCAAGTCCCTAGAGAGGGGGCCCTAGATACGCAGTATTTT.